This is a list of T cell receptor beta chains from one sample in a study of glioma-infiltrating T cells after dendritic cell vaccination. Using immunoSEQ multiplex PCR, the repertoire was profiled, and TCRdb retains in-frame clones only, with some absent. The sample has 100,000 or so clones, roughly 90% seen once; the top ten hold 2.7%. The material sequenced was blood, taken after dendritic cell vaccination. These TCRs come from a human donor with glioblastoma. Each CDR3 is given with its conserved first and last residue. D genes are given only for firm matches. Clone sizes are given selectively: once, few, many, or a class where the clone is expanded.

V gene	clone size	J gene	D gene	CDR3 protein	CDR3 DNA
TRBV13	once	TRBJ2-7	-	CASSLLAREQYF	TGTGCCAGCAGCCTACTAGCTCGCGAGCAGTACTTC
TRBV5-1	-	TRBJ2-7	-	CASSRAEANPGFSYEQYF	TGCGCCAGCAGCCGCGCTGAGGCAAACCCTGGATTCTCCTACGAGCAGTACTTC
TRBV10-3	-	TRBJ1-1	TRBD1	CATRDRGDTEAFF	TGTGCCACCAGGGACAGGGGAGACACTGAAGCTTTCTTT
TRBV18	-	TRBJ2-1	TRBD1	CASSPSGGNEQFF	TGTGCCAGCTCACCCTCAGGGGGCAATGAGCAGTTCTTC
TRBV6-1	-	TRBJ1-1	-	CASSEPRTEAFF	TGTGCCAGCAGTGAACCCAGAACTGAAGCTTTCTTT
TRBV11-2	-	TRBJ2-3	TRBD2	CASSFGGSGTDTQYF	TGTGCCAGCAGCTTTGGCGGGAGTGGGACAGATACGCAGTATTTT
TRBV5-1	-	TRBJ2-1	-	CASSLALSGLQDEQFF	TGCGCCAGCAGCTTGGCCCTTAGCGGCCTCCAAGATGAGCAGTTCTTC
TRBV5-4	-	TRBJ2-5	TRBD1	CASSLQGAEETQYF	TGTGCCAGCAGCTTGCAGGGGGCAGAAGAGACCCAGTACTTC
TRBV7-2	-	TRBJ2-3	TRBD2	CASSRGASSGGWDTQYF	TGTGCCAGCAGCAGAGGGGCGTCTAGCGGTGGATGGGATACGCAGTATTTT
TRBV13	-	TRBJ1-1	TRBD1	CASSFRGRYTEAFF	TGTGCCAGCAGCTTCAGGGGGCGGTACACTGAAGCTTTCTTT
TRBV27	-	TRBJ2-7	TRBD2	CASRLNRLADEQYF	TGTGCCAGCAGGCTTAATAGACTAGCTGACGAGCAGTACTTC
TRBV5-1	-	TRBJ2-7	TRBD2	CASKGRGGPSYEQYF	TGCGCCAGCAAAGGGCGGGGGGGCCCGTCCTACGAGCAGTACTTC
TRBV2	-	TRBJ1-2	-	CASTEYRVDGYTF	TGTGCCAGCACCGAGTACAGGGTTGATGGCTACACCTTC
TRBV10-3	-	TRBJ2-1	TRBD2	CAISDRAGGTEQFF	TGTGCCATCAGTGATCGAGCGGGAGGGACTGAGCAGTTCTTC
TRBV5-1	-	TRBJ2-1	TRBD1	CASSLLPGQEYNEQFF	TGCGCCAGCAGCTTGCTACCGGGACAGGAGTACAATGAGCAGTTCTTC
TRBV30	-	TRBJ1-5	-	CAWSRQVGQPQHF	TGTGCCTGGAGTAGACAGGTGGGTCAGCCCCAGCATTTT
TRBV5-4	-	TRBJ2-5	TRBD2	CASSSAQGTSGLETQYF	TGTGCCAGCAGCTCTGCCCAAGGGACTAGCGGTCTTGAGACCCAGTACTTC
TRBV2	-	TRBJ1-2	-	CASSEDPQVGYTF	TGTGCCAGCAGTGAAGATCCACAGGTTGGCTACACCTTC
TRBV7-8	-	TRBJ1-1	-	CASSLRARGQPNTEAFF	TGTGCCAGCAGCTTAAGGGCCAGAGGACAGCCGAACACTGAAGCTTTCTTT
TRBV5-5	-	TRBJ1-2	TRBD1	CASSWSDRGSGDTF	TGTGCCAGCAGTTGGTCAGACAGGGGTTCTGGAGACACCTTC
TRBV9	-	TRBJ2-2	-	CASSRYGELFF	TGTGCCAGCAGCCGCTACGGGGAGCTGTTTTTT
TRBV11-3	-	TRBJ2-3	TRBD2	CASSLALSSAGGSYTQYF	TGTGCCAGCAGCTTAGCTCTCTCCTCTGCGGGAGGTAGCTATACGCAGTATTTT
TRBV19	-	TRBJ2-7	-	CASSTERNLGEQYF	TGTGCCAGTAGTACCGAGCGGAACCTAGGGGAGCAGTACTTC
TRBV27	-	TRBJ1-2	-	CASSTHRDYSADGYTF	TGTGCCAGCAGTACCCACCGGGACTATTCGGCTGATGGCTACACCTTC
TRBV5-4	-	TRBJ2-1	-	CASSPPGGGGRNEQFF	TGTGCCAGCAGCCCCCCCGGCGGGGGCGGCAGGAATGAGCAGTTCTTC
TRBV7-2	-	TRBJ2-2	TRBD2	CASSFGLDGELFF	TGTGCCAGCAGCTTCGGACTAGATGGGGAGCTGTTTTTT
TRBV29-1	-	TRBJ1-1	-	CSVEGGLTEAFF	TGCAGCGTCGAGGGGGGGCTGACTGAAGCTTTCTTT
TRBV28	-	TRBJ2-7	TRBD2	CAAGTSGASYEQYF	TGTGCTGCCGGGACTAGCGGGGCCTCCTACGAGCAGTACTTC
TRBV25-1	-	TRBJ2-3	TRBD2	CASSEFIAGDTDTQYF	TGTGCCAGCAGTGAATTCATAGCGGGAGACACAGATACGCAGTATTTT
TRBV25-1	-	TRBJ1-1	-	CASSPTFGNTEAFF	TGTGCCAGCAGCCCTACCTTCGGGAACACTGAAGCTTTCTTT
TRBV6-6	-	TRBJ1-5	-	CASSYPGNFNQPQHF	TGTGCCAGCAGTTACCCCGGGAACTTCAATCAGCCCCAGCATTTT
TRBV11-1	-	TRBJ1-4	-	CASSSRDTDEKLFF	TGTGCCAGCAGCTCCCGGGACACCGATGAAAAACTGTTTTTT
TRBV10-1	-	TRBJ1-1	-	CASSESQGTTEAFF	TGCGCCAGCAGTGAGTCCCAGGGTACCACTGAAGCTTTCTTT
TRBV7-2	-	TRBJ2-1	-	CASSSSSVIEQFF	TGTGCCAGCAGCTCGAGCTCGGTGATTGAGCAGTTCTTC
TRBV7-2	-	TRBJ2-7	-	CASSRSGLAYEQYF	TGTGCCAGCAGCCGTAGCGGACTTGCCTACGAGCAGTACTTC
TRBV2	-	TRBJ2-3	TRBD2	CASSGLAGLREADTQYF	TGTGCCAGCTCCGGACTAGCGGGGTTGCGGGAGGCGGATACGCAGTATTTT
TRBV9	-	TRBJ2-2	TRBD2	CASSVELAGGTGELFF	TGTGCCAGCAGCGTAGAGCTAGCGGGAGGAACCGGGGAGCTGTTTTTT
TRBV19	-	TRBJ2-2	TRBD2	CASSIVPLAETNTGELFF	TGTGCCAGTAGTATAGTCCCACTAGCGGAGACGAACACCGGGGAGCTGTTTTTT
TRBV11-3	-	TRBJ2-7	TRBD2	CASSPRTSGIYEQYF	TGTGCCAGCAGCCCTCGGACTAGCGGGATCTACGAGCAGTACTTC
TRBV10-2	-	TRBJ2-5	TRBD2	CASTPVAGGGEQYF	TGCGCCAGCACGCCTGTAGCGGGGGGAGGAGAGCAGTACTTC
TRBV6-1	-	TRBJ1-2	-	CASSEATVFDGYTF	TGTGCCAGCAGTGAAGCGACAGTTTTCGATGGCTACACCTTC
TRBV6-5	few	TRBJ1-2	TRBD1	CASRVGQGVYGYTF	TGTGCCAGCAGGGTCGGACAGGGAGTCTATGGCTACACCTTC
TRBV7-3	few	TRBJ1-2	-	CASSLTASGGVTF	TGTGCCAGCAGCTTAACGGCCTCCGGGGGTGTCACCTTC
TRBV5-1	-	TRBJ1-6	TRBD1	CASSSGTGNSPLHF	TGCGCCAGCAGCTCCGGGACAGGGAATTCCCCCCTCCACTTT
TRBV5-4	-	TRBJ2-1	TRBD1	CASSLLETGRNEQFF	TGTGCCAGCAGCTTGTTAGAGACAGGGAGAAATGAGCAGTTCTTC
TRBV2	-	TRBJ1-3	-	CASTPGLVNTIYF	TGTGCCAGCACTCCAGGTCTTGTTAACACCATATATTTT
TRBV7-3	-	TRBJ2-1	TRBD2	CASSPGTSGGNEQFF	TGTGCCAGCAGCCCAGGGACTAGCGGTGGGAATGAGCAGTTCTTC
TRBV19	-	TRBJ2-3	-	CATMEGGALADTQYF	TGTGCCACAATGGAGGGGGGGGCCTTGGCAGATACGCAGTATTTT
TRBV4-1	once	TRBJ2-3	-	CASSQGRTDTQYF	TGCGCCAGCAGCCAAGGGCGCACAGATACGCAGTATTTT
TRBV27	-	TRBJ2-7	-	CASSEISSGEQYF	TGTGCCAGCAGTGAAATCTCCTCGGGGGAGCAGTACTTC
TRBV6-1	few	TRBJ1-2	TRBD1	CASSGRTGGRLWYGYTF	TGTGCCAGCAGTGGGCGGACAGGGGGCCGCTTATGGTATGGCTACACCTTC
TRBV6-1	-	TRBJ2-7	-	CASSEWSTSSYEQYF	TGTGCCAGCAGTGAATGGAGCACAAGCTCCTACGAGCAGTACTTC
TRBV6-6	-	TRBJ2-1	TRBD2	CASSYSRRGDEQFF	TGTGCCAGCAGTTACTCACGGCGGGGGGATGAGCAGTTCTTC
TRBV28	-	TRBJ2-7	-	CASRRTATYEQYF	TGTGCCAGCAGACGAACAGCAACCTACGAGCAGTACTTC
TRBV27	-	TRBJ1-4	-	CASGQLKEKLFF	TGTGCCAGTGGACAGCTCAAAGAAAAACTGTTTTTT
TRBV5-6	-	TRBJ2-1	TRBD1	CASSPLAGGGNEQFF	TGTGCCAGCAGCCCCCTCGCAGGGGGCGGAAATGAGCAGTTCTTC
TRBV10-1	-	TRBJ2-5	TRBD1	CASSEGGTGQEAQYF	TGCGCCAGCAGTGAGGGTGGGACAGGACAAGAGGCCCAGTACTTC
TRBV4-2	once	TRBJ1-1	-	CASSPIRQENTEAFF	TGTGCCAGCAGCCCGATACGACAGGAGAACACTGAAGCTTTCTTT
TRBV27	-	TRBJ2-3	-	CASSLSGGRALSDTQYF	TGTGCCAGCAGTTTATCAGGGGGGAGGGCACTTTCAGATACGCAGTATTTT
TRBV27	once	TRBJ1-5	TRBD1	CASSGQGSNQPQHF	TGTGCCAGCAGCGGACAGGGTAGCAATCAGCCCCAGCATTTT